The next 18 T cell receptor beta chains were all read from a single sample in a study of blood T cells in healthy people across ages. The use of a sample-barcoded 5' primer and a J-beta primer mix characterized a second PCR of roughly 6 to 11 cycles. TCRdb called the 5' RACE reads again in MiXCR, with one record for every CDR3 protein. The table has hundreds of thousands of distinct CDR3 sequences, less than 35% seen once. Sequenced material: blood. All receptors derive from a woman over 75 in good health.

Regarding this clonotype: A read error may be the cause here, since a much bigger clone is one base away. The chain employs TRBV7-6 and TRBJ2-1; D unclear. CDR1 is SGHVS and CDR2 is FNYEAQ in the germline V gene. Trimming shortened V by 3 bases and J by 11 bases, and 14 bases separated the two germline ends. There are 13 residues in the CDR3. The DNA for the CDR3 is TGTGCCAGCAGCTTCAAGGAAGAGTCTAAGCAGTTCTTC. Translating gives CASSFKEESKQFF.

The sample holds many counts of this clonotype. The V gene is TRBV19, the J gene TRBJ2-5; perhaps TRBD2 as D (6 bases). From germline, CDR1 is LNHDA and CDR2 SQIVND (reference sequence). The length of the CDR3 is 14 residues. Deletions cut 2 bases from V and 5 bases from J, with 12 bases between. CDR3 sequence (DNA): TGTGCCAGTAGTATAAGGGCCGGAGGGGAGACCCAGTACTTC. This gives the protein CASSIRAGGETQYF.

A word on this clonotype: A much more abundant neighbour one base away suggests this may be a read error. The J gene is TRBJ1-2, the V gene TRBV28; TRBD1 matches 8 bases. The J segment lost 7 bases and the V segment lost 5 bases, leaving 15 bases of the junction unmatched. The length of the CDR3 is 16 residues. Germline V lookup: CDR1 MDHEN, CDR2 SYDVKM. The CDR3: CASSATQGAHSSGYTF. For the CDR3, the DNA is TGTGCCAGCAGTGCCACCCAGGGGGCTCATTCCTCTGGCTACACCTTC.

This clonotype was recorded only once. CDR3 in DNA: TGTGCCTGGAGTGTCTTGGGACAGGGGAATCAGCCCCAGCATTTT. This encodes CAWSVLGQGNQPQHF. This chain connects TRBV30 to TRBJ1-5, with 10 nucleotides matching TRBD1. Trimming cost V 0 bases and J 4 bases; bases outside gene matches: 3. CDR1 GTSNPN and CDR2 SVGIG come from the germline V gene (reference sequence). This CDR3 spans 15 amino acids.

The rearrangement links TRBV20-1 to TRBJ2-3; D remains unclear. This CDR3 has 11 residues. The V end was cut by 5 bases, the J end by 3 bases, with 6 bases between. Per germline, CDR1 DFQATT and CDR2 SNEGSKA (reference sequence). The CDR3 reads CSAGLTDTQYF. Here the CDR3 DNA reads TGCAGTGCTGGATTAACAGATACGCAGTATTTT.

This clonotype has a count of ten or more. The V call is TRBV12-3 or TRBV12-4, the J call TRBJ2-7; 7 nucleotides align to TRBD1. CDR3 length equals 15 residues. V lost 4 bases to trimming and J lost 1 base; unmatched junction nucleotides: 7. DNA of the CDR3: TGTGCCAGCAGTTCAGGGGGTCTATCATCCTACGAGCAGTACTTC. It codes for CASSSGGLSSYEQYF.

This clonotype appeared a few times. The chain couples TRBV7-9 to TRBJ1-3, with no clear D. The germline V and J ends were trimmed by 1 base and 2 bases, with 9 bases remaining between them. The germline V gene encodes CDR1 SEHNR and CDR2 FQNEAQ (reference sequence). The CDR3 is 15 residues long. The CDR3 nucleotides read TGTGCCAGCAGCTTAGGTTCAGGCCCTGGAAACACCATATATTTT. Protein product: CASSLGSGPGNTIYF.

This clonotype was seen repeatedly, ten times or more. J is TRBJ1-2 and V is TRBV29-1, with 7 bases lining up with TRBD1. The CDR3 spans 16 residues. Per the germline V gene, CDR1 is SQVTM and CDR2 is ANQGSEA. After removal of 4 bases from V and 4 bases from J, the junction contained 15 bases not matched to a gene. In nucleotides, the CDR3 is TGCAGCGTTGTCGGGGCAGGAGGGGGCGCTGTCTATGGCTACACCTTC. Translation gives CSVVGAGGGAVYGYTF.

This clonotype was picked up a small number of times. The rearrangement uses TRBV13 and TRBJ2-7; 7 positions match TRBD2. Germline CDR1 is PRHDT and CDR2 is FYEKMQ (reference sequence). V dropped 5 bases and J dropped 2; count of bases not matched to a gene: 12. The CDR3 runs 16 residues. CDR3 sequence (DNA): TGTGCCAGCAGCGGGGAAGGTAGCGGGCCCCCCTACGAGCAGTACTTC. It codes for CASSGEGSGPPYEQYF. Full variable domain (remainder filled in from reference TRBV13 and TRBJ2-7): AAGVIQSPRHLIKEKRETATLKCYPIPRHDTVYWYQQGPGQDPQFLISFYEKMQSDKGSIPDRFSAQQFSDYHSELNMSSLELGDSALYFCASSGEGSGPPYEQYFGPGTRLTVT.

Of note for this clonotype: A much larger clone lies a single base off, so this may be a read error. V gene TRBV20-1 combines with J gene TRBJ1-4, with D unclear. Germline V gene sequence: CDR1 DFQATT, CDR2 SNEGSKA (reference sequence). There are 13 residues in the CDR3. The CDR3 nucleotides are TGCAGTGCTAAAAGGACCCGGGGTGAAGAACTGTTTTTT. It specifies CSAKRTRGEELFF.

This clonotype has at least ten counts. The chain joins TRBV12-3 or TRBV12-4 to TRBJ1-5; TRBD1 aligns across 8 bases. The V and J ends lost 5 bases and 1 base, in that order; junction bases with no gene match: 4. This CDR3 region has 15 residues. The CDR3 nucleotides read TGTGCCAGCAGTAGAGGGACAGGCAGCAATCAGCCCCAGCATTTT. Protein: CASSRGTGSNQPQHF.

Points on this clonotype: A much bigger clone sits one base away, suggesting this may be a read error. CDR3 region: CASSPTGSPYNEQYF. CDR3 nucleotides: TGTGCCAGCAGCCCGACAGGGAGCCCCTACAATGAGCAGTACTTC. The chain carries TRBV12-3 or TRBV12-4 and TRBJ2-1; TRBD1 matches at 7 bases. The DNA end favors TRBJ2-7, so the J call may be wrong. This CDR3 comprises 15 residues.

This clonotype came up a few times. This could be a read error, since a much larger clone is one nucleotide away. This sequence joins TRBV10-2 and TRBJ2-5; D could derive from TRBD1 or TRBD2 (6 bases each). V was trimmed by 6 bases and J by 5 bases, leaving 16 bases between them. The CDR3 runs to 14 residues. Germline-derived CDR1 and CDR2 are WSHSY and SAAADI. The CDR3 spells CASRERGAQETQYF. The CDR3 nucleotides read TGCGCCAGCAGGGAGAGGGGGGCTCAGGAGACCCAGTACTTC.

This clonotype was seen only once. The conserved phenylalanine or tryptophan is not found at the CDR3 terminus, so this likely reflects a read error. The chain is built from TRBV20-1 and TRBJ1-4; a weak D match, TRBD1 (6 bases). There are 16 residues in the CDR3. Between the trimmed V and J ends, which lost 6 bases and 8 bases, there was a span of 25 bases. Per germline, CDR1 DFQATT and CDR2 SNEGSKA (reference sequence). As DNA, the CDR3 is TGCAGTGCCTACGGGACGCAGGGGATAGGGGGGGAAAAACTGTTTTTG. As protein: CSAYGTQGIGGEKLFL.

This clonotype was counted only a few times. A clone one base away is much larger, so this may be a read error. The V and J genes are TRBV4-2 and TRBJ2-1, with 11 bases fitting TRBD2. This CDR3 region has 15 residues. Germline assignment: CDR1 LGHNA and CDR2 YNFKEQ. CDR3 coding DNA: TGTGGCAGCAGCCCTCTAGCGGGGGGCGGCAATGAGCAGTTCTTC. It yields the protein CGSSPLAGGGNEQFF.

In its sample, this clonotype was seen many times. CDR3: CSVGPQETQYF. Written as DNA, the CDR3 is TGCAGCGTCGGCCCTCAAGAGACCCAGTACTTC. The rearrangement joins TRBV29-1 to TRBJ2-5, with D uncertain. CDR3 length: 11 amino acids. Trimming shortened V by 6 bases and J by 2 bases, and 7 bases separated the two germline ends. CDR1 SQVTM and CDR2 ANQGSEA come from the germline V gene.

This clonotype was found many times. The rearrangement links TRBV12-3 or TRBV12-4 to TRBJ2-5; no clear D. Deletions cut 1 base from V and 5 bases from J, with 8 bases between. This CDR3 is built from 13 residues. The CDR3 reads CASSLVSRETQYF. The CDR3 DNA reads TGTGCCAGCAGTTTAGTTAGCCGGGAGACCCAGTACTTC.

To note about this clonotype: A read error may produce the germline difference seen at one junction end. The genes are TRBV18 and TRBJ2-3, with D tentatively TRBD1 (5 bases). The CDR3 covers 13 residues. Germline CDR1 and CDR2: KGHSH and LQKENI. The CDR3 nucleotides are TGTGCCAACTCACGTGGACACGTAGATACGCAGTATTTT. Translated: CANSRGHVDTQYF.